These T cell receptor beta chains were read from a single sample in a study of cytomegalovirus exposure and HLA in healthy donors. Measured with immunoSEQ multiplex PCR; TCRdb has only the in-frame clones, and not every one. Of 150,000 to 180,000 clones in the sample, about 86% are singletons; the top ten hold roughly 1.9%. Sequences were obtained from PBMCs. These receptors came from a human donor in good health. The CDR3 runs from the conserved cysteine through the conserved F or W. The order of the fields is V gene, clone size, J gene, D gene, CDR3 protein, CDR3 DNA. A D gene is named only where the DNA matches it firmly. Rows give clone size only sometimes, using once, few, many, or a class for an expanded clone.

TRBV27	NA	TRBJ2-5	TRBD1	CASSLGQGDGQETQYF	TGTGCCAGCAGTTTAGGACAGGGAGATGGCCAAGAGACCCAGTACTTC
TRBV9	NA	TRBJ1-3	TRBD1	CASNRDSDFSGNTIYF	TGTGCCAGCAACCGGGACAGCGATTTCTCTGGAAACACCATATATTTT
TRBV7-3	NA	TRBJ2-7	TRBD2	CASSPTGGALYEQYF	TGTGCCAGCAGCCCCACCGGGGGGGCCCTCTACGAGCAGTACTTC
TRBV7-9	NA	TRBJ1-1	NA	CASTPGPNTEAFF	TGTGCCAGCACCCCAGGCCCGAACACTGAAGCTTTCTTT
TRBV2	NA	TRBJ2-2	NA	CASSFGRGGGTGELFF	TGTGCCAGCAGCTTCGGGCGGGGTGGAGGGACCGGGGAGCTGTTTTTT
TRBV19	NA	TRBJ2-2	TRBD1	CASSPPWSTGPFSPGELFF	TGTGCCAGTAGTCCACCTTGGTCGACAGGGCCCTTTAGCCCCGGGGAGCTGTTTTTT
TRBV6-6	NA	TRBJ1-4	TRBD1	CASSRMTGSVEKLFF	TGTGCCAGCAGCCGCATGACAGGGTCCGTAGAAAAACTGTTTTTT
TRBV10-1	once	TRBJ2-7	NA	CASSRNHEQYF	TGCGCCAGCTCCAGGAATCACGAGCAGTACTTC
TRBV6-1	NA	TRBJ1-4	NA	CASSVAGPGEKLFF	TGTGCCAGCAGTGTGGCAGGGCCAGGAGAAAAACTGTTTTTT
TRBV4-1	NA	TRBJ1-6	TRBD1	CASSLRTGDSPLHF	TGCGCCAGCAGCCTAAGGACAGGGGATTCACCCCTCCACTTT
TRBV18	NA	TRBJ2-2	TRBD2	CASRTSGSGGELFF	TGTGCCAGCCGTACTAGCGGGAGCGGCGGGGAGCTGTTTTTT
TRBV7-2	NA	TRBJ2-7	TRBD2	CASSTRGLAYEQYF	TGTGCCAGCAGCACCCGGGGACTAGCATACGAGCAGTACTTC
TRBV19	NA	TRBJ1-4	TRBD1	CATSIMGQPNEKLFF	TGTGCCACCTCTATAATGGGACAGCCTAATGAAAAACTGTTTTTT
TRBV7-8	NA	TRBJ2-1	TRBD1	CASSLTGGNGYNEQFF	TGTGCCAGCAGCCTCACAGGGGGCAATGGGTACAATGAGCAGTTCTTC
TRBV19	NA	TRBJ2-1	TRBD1	CASSGGQGPDEQFF	TGTGCCAGTAGTGGGGGACAGGGCCCGGACGAGCAGTTCTTC
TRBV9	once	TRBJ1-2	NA	CASGRADRPYGYTF	TGTGCCAGCGGGAGGGCCGACCGACCCTATGGCTACACCTTC
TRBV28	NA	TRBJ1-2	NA	CASSSSTLRGVANYGYTF	TGTGCCAGCAGCAGTTCCACGCTACGGGGGGTCGCGAACTATGGCTACACCTTC
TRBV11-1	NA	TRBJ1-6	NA	CASSGGRSNSPLHF	TGTGCCAGCAGCGGAGGTCGCAGTAATTCACCCCTCCACTTT
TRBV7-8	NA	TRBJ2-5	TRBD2	CASSPDAGGIGETQYF	TGTGCCAGCAGCCCGGATGCGGGGGGCATAGGGGAGACCCAGTACTTC
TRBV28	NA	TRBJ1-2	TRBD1	CASSLGGTGKYLNGYTF	TGTGCCAGCAGTTTAGGGGGGACAGGAAAGTACCTGAATGGCTACACCTTC
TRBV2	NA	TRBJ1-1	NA	CASSEEQGSDIAFF	TGTGCCAGCAGTGAAGAACAGGGAAGTGATATAGCTTTCTTT
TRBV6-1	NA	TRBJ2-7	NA	CASATRGEYEQYF	TGTGCCAGCGCAACTCGCGGGGAATACGAGCAGTACTTC
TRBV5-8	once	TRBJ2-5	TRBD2	CASSMTGTREETQYF	TGTGCCAGCAGCATGACCGGGACTAGAGAAGAGACCCAGTACTTC
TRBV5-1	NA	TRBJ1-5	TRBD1	CASSLAGTGDQPQHF	TGCGCCAGCAGCTTGGCCGGGACAGGAGATCAGCCCCAGCATTTT
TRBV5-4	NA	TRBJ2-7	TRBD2	CASSLGTSGSGYEQYF	TGTGCCAGCAGCTTGGGGACTAGCGGGAGTGGATACGAGCAGTACTTC
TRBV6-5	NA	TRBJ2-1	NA	CASSYYGSLGNEQFF	TGTGCCAGCAGTTATTACGGGAGTTTGGGTAATGAGCAGTTCTTC
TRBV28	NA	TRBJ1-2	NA	CASSLEGYGYTF	TGTGCCAGCAGCCTAGAGGGCTATGGCTACACCTTC
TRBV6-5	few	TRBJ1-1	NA	CASSRGTAGEAFF	TGTGCCAGCAGTAGGGGGACCGCGGGCGAAGCTTTCTTT
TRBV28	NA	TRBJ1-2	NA	CASSFLAGNYGYTF	TGTGCCAGCAGTTTCCTGGCGGGTAACTATGGCTACACCTTC
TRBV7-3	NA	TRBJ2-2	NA	CASSLEEENTGELFF	TGTGCCAGCAGCTTAGAAGAGGAGAACACCGGGGAGCTGTTTTTT
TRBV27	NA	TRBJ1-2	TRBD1	CASSRRQGLSYGYTF	TGTGCCAGCAGTCGGCGACAGGGCCTAAGCTATGGCTACACCTTC
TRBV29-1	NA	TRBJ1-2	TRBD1	CSVETGEALDYGYTF	TGCAGCGTTGAGACAGGGGAAGCATTAGACTATGGCTACACCTTC
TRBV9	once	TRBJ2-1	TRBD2	CASSPTSIAGGYNEQFF	TGTGCCAGCAGCCCGACGTCGATAGCGGGGGGGTACAATGAGCAGTTCTTC
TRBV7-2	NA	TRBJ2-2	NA	CASSKQGNTGELFF	TGTGCCAGCAGCAAACAGGGGAACACCGGGGAGCTGTTTTTT
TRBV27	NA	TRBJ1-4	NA	CASRPQGSNEKLFF	TGTGCCAGCAGGCCACAGGGAAGCAATGAAAAACTGTTTTTT
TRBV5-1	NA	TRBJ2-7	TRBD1	CASSGVGQGDEQYF	TGCGCCAGCAGTGGGGTCGGACAGGGGGACGAGCAGTACTTC
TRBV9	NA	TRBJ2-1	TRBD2	CASSASGTYNEQFF	TGTGCCAGCAGCGCTAGCGGGACCTACAATGAGCAGTTCTTC
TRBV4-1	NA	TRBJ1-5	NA	CASSLEQGNQPQHF	TGCGCCAGCAGCCTAGAACAGGGAAATCAGCCCCAGCATTTT
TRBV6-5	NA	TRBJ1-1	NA	CASRRDTEAFF	TGTGCCAGCAGGCGGGACACTGAAGCTTTCTTT
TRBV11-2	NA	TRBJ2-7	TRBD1	CASSLFTTGVAYEQYF	TGTGCCAGCAGCTTATTTACGACAGGGGTAGCCTACGAGCAGTACTTC
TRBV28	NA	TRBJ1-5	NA	CASSWDKYSNQPQHF	TGTGCCAGCAGCTGGGACAAGTATAGCAATCAGCCCCAGCATTTT
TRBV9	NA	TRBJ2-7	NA	CASSVRGGGPYEQYF	TGTGCCAGCAGCGTAAGGGGGGGCGGACCCTACGAGCAGTACTTC
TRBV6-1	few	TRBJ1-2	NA	CASSLETAYGYTF	TGTGCCAGCAGCCTCGAGACAGCCTATGGCTACACCTTC